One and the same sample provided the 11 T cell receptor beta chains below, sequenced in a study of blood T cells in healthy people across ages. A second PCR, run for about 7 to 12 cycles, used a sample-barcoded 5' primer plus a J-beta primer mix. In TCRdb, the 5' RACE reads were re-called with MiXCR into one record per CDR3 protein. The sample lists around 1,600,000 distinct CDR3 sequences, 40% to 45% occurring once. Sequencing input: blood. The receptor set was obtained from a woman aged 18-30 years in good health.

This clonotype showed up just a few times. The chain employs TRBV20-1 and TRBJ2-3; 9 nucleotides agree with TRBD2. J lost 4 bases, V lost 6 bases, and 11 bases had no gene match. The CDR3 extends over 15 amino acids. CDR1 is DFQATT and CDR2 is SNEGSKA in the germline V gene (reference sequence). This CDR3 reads CSAKGAGGVADTQYF. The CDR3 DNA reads TGCAGTGCCAAAGGGGCGGGAGGGGTCGCAGATACGCAGTATTTT.

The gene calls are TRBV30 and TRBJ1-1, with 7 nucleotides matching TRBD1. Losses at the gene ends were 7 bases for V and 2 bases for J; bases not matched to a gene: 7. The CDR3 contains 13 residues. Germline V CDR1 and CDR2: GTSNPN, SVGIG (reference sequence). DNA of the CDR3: TGTGCCTCGGGACAGTCTCTAAACACTGAAGCTTTCTTT. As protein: CASGQSLNTEAFF. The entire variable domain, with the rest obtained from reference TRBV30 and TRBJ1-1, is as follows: SQTIHQWPATLVQPVGSPLSLECTVEGTSNPNLYWYRQAAGRGLQLLFYSVGIGQISSEVPQNLSASRPQDRQFILSSKKLLLSDSGFYLCASGQSLNTEAFFGQGTRLTVV.

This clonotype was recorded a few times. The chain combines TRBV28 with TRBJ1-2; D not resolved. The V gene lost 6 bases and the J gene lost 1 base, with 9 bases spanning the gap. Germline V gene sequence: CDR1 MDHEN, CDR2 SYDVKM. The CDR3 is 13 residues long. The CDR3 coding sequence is TGTGCCAGCAGGCACCACCTTAACTATGGCTACACCTTC. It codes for CASRHHLNYGYTF.

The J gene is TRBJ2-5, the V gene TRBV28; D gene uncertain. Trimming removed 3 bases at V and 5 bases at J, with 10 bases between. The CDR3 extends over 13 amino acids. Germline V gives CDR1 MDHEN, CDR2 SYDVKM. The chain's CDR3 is CASSFGSRETQYF. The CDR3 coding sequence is TGTGCCAGCAGTTTCGGCTCCAGGGAGACCCAGTACTTC. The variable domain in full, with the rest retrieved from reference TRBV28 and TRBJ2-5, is DVKVTQSSRYLVKRTGEKVFLECVQDMDHENMFWYRQDPGLGLRLIYFSYDVKMKEKGDIPEGYSVSREKKERFSLILESASTNQTSMYLCASSFGSRETQYFGPGTRLLVL.

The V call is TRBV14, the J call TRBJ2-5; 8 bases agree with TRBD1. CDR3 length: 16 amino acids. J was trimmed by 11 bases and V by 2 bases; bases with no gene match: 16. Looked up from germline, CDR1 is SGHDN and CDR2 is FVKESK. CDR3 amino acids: CASSQWWGQDLNEQYF. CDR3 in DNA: TGTGCCAGCAGCCAATGGTGGGGACAGGACCTCAATGAGCAGTACTTC.

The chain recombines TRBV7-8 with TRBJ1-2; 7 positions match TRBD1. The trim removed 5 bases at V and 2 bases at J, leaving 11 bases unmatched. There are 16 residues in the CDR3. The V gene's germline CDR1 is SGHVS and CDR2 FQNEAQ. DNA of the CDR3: TGTGCCAGCAGCCCGGTTCGGGACAGTATGAACTATGGCTACACCTTC. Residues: CASSPVRDSMNYGYTF.

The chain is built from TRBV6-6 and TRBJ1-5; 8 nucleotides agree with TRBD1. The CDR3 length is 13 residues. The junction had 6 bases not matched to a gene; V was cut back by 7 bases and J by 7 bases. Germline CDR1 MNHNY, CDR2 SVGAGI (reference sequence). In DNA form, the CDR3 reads TGTGCCAGCAACGACAGGGGAGCGCAGCCCCAGCATTTT. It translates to CASNDRGAQPQHF.

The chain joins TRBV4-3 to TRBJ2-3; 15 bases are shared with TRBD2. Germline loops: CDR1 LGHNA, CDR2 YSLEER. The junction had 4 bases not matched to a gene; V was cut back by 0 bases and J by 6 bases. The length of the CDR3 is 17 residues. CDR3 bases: TGCGCCAGCAGCCAAGAGCCCGGACTAGCGGGAGGGGATACGCAGTATTTT. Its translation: CASSQEPGLAGGDTQYF.

The CDR3: CSALTGFGADYTF. The DNA for the CDR3 is TGCAGTGCGCTCACAGGGTTCGGAGCGGACTACACCTTC. The chain uses TRBV20-1 and TRBJ1-2, with a tentative D call TRBD1 (6 bases). In germline, CDR1 is DFQATT, CDR2 SNEGSKA (reference sequence). Trimming took 6 bases from V and 10 from J, leaving 21 bases between them. The CDR3 spans 13 residues.

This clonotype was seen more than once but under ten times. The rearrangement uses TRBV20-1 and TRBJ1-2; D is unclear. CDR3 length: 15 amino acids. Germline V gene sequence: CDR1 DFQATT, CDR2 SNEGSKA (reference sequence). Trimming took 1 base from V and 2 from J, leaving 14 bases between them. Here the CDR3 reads CSARASGRWNYGYTF. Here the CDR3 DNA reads TGCAGTGCTAGAGCCTCCGGGAGATGGAACTATGGCTACACCTTC.

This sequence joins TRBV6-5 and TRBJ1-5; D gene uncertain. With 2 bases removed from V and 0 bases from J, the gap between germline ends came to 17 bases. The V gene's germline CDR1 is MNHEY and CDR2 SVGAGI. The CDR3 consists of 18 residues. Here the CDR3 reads CASSYRGSPANSNQPQHF. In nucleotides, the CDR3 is TGTGCCAGCAGTTACCGTGGGAGTCCCGCTAATAGCAATCAGCCCCAGCATTTT.